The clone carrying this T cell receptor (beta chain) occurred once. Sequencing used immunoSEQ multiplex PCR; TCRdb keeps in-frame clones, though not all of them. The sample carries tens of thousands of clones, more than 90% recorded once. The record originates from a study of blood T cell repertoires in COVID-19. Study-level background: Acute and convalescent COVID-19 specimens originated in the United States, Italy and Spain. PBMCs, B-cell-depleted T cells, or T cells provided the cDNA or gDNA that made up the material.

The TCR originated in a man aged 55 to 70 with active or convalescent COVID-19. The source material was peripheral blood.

The CDR3 protein is CASSLRIADTQYF. DNA of the CDR3: TGTGCCAGCAGCCTACGTATCGCAGATACGCAGTATTTT. The V and J genes are TRBV9 and TRBJ2-3; D remains unclear. The germline V gene has CDR1 SGDLS and CDR2 YYNGEE. The CDR3 covers 13 residues. Trimming removed 4 bases from V and 4 bases from J, with 10 bases in between.